The clone carrying this T cell receptor (beta chain) occurred once. Its target is not known. The source of the sample is a study of shared clonotypes between healthy human individuals. Broader study findings: Only blood samples were collected, and tissue repertoires likely differ.

The CDR3 is made up of 17 amino acids. Looked up from germline, CDR1 is SSHAT and CDR2 is FNYEAQ (reference sequence). With 0 bases clipped from V and 2 bases from J, the junction kept 6 bases outside the gene matches. Genomic DNA (from each subset) was split evenly across several immunoSEQ plates. Sequenced by immunoSEQ multiplex PCR; TCRdb stores in-frame clones only, minus some. The sample has some 2.4 million clones; approximately 93% are singletons. Those who donated were healthy HIV-negative adults, with no recent acute infections or vaccinations reported. CD4+ cells underwent separation, giving CD45RA+ naive and CD45RA-negative memory subsets.

This receptor was taken from a man between 18 and 35 years old in good health. Some clones in this sample may be carry-over from other donors' samples. The J gene is TRBJ2-5, the V gene TRBV7-7, with 10 bases lining up with TRBD1. The sequenced sample was naive CD4+ T cells from PBMCs. Documented subset: CD45RA+ positively selected. CDR3 in DNA: TGTGCCAGCAGCTTAGCTCCACGACAGGGGGCACAAGAGACCCAGTACTTC. Translation: CASSLAPRQGAQETQYF.